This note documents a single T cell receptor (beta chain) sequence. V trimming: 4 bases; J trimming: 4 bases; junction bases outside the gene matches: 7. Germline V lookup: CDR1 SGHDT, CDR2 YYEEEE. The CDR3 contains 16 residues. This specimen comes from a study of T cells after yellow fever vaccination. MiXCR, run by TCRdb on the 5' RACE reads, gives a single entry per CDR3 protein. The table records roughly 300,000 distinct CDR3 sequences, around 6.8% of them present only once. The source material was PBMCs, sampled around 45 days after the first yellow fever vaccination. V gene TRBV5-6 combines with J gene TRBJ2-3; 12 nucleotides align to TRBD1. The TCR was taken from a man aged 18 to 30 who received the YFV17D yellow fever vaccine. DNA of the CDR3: TGTGCCAGCAGCCTACGCGGGACAGGGGGCGCAGATACGCAGTATTTT. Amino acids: CASSLRGTGGADTQYF.